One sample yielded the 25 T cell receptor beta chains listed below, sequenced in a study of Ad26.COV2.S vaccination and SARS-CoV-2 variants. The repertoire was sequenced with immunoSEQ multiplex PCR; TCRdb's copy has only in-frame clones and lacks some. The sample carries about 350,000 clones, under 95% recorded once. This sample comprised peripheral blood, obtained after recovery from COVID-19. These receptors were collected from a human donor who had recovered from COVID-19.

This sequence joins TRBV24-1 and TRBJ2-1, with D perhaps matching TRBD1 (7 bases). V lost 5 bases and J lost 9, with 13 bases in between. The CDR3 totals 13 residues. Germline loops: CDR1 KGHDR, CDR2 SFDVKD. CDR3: CATSAPGGIEQFF. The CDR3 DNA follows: TGTGCCACCAGTGCCCCAGGGGGGATTGAGCAGTTCTTC.

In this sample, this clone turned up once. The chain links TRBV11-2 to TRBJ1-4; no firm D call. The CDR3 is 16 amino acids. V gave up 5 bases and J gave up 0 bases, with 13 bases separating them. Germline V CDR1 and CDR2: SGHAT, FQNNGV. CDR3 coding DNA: TGTGCCAGCAGCCCTTCGAGCGCTGCAACTAATGAAAAACTGTTTTTT. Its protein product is CASSPSSAATNEKLFF.

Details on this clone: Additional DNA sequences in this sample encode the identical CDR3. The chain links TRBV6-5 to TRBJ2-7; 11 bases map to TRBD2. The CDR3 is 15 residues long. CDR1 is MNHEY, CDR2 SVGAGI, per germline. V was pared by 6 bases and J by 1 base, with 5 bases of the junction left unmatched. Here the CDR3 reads CASSRGTSGSYEQYF. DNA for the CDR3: TGTGCCAGCAGCCGAGGGACTAGCGGATCCTACGAGCAGTACTTC.

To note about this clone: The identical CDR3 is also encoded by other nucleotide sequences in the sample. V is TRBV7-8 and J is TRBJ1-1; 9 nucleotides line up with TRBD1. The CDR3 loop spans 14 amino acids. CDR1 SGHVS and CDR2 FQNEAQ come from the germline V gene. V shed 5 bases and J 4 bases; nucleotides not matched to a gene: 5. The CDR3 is CASSRGQGGTEAFF. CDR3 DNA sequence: TGTGCCAGCAGCCGGGGACAGGGAGGCACTGAAGCTTTCTTT.

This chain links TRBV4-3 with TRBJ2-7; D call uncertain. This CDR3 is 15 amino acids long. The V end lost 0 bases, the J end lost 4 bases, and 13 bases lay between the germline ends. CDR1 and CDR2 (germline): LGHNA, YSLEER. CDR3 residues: CASSQDSSRSYEQYF. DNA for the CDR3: TGCGCCAGCAGCCAAGATTCGAGCAGGAGTTACGAGCAGTACTTC.

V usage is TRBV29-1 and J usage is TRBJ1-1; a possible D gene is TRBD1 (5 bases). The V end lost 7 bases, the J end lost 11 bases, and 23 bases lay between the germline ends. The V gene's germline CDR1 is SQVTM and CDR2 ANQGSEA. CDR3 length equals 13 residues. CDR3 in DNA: TGCAGCGGGGGACTTTCTCTGGGGACTGGGGCTTTCTTT. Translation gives CSGGLSLGTGAFF.

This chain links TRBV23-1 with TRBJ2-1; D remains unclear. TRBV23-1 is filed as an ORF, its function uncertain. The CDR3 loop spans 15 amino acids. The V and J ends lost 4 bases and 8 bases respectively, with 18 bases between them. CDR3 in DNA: TGCGCCAGCAGTCGGAGCCGAGACACTGGTGATGAGCAGTTCTTC. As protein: CASSRSRDTGDEQFF.

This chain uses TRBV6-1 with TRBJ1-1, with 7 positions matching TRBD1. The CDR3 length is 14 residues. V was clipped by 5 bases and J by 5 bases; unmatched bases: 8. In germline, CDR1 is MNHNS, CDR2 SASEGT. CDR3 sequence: CASSPQGLLTEAFF. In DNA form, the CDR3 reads TGTGCCAGCAGTCCACAGGGGTTGTTAACTGAAGCTTTCTTT.

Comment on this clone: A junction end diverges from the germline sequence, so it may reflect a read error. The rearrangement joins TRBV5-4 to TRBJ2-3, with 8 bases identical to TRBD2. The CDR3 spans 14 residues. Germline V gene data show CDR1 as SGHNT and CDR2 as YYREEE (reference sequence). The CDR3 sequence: CASMLTGGSLEIQF. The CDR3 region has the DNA TGTGCCAGCATGTTAACGGGGGGGTCTCTAGAAATCCAATTT.

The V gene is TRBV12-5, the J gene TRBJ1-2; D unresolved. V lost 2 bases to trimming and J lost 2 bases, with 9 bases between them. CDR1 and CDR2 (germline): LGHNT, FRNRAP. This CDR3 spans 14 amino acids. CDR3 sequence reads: CASGLLTTNYGYTF. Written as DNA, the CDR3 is TGTGCTAGTGGTTTGCTAACAACGAACTATGGCTACACCTTC.

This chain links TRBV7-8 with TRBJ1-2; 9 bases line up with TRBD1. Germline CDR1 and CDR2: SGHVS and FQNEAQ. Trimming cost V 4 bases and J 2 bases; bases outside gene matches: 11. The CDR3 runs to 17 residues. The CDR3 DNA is TGTGCCAGCAGCTCTAGTGGCGGGACAGGGAAGAACTATGGCTACACCTTC. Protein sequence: CASSSSGGTGKNYGYTF. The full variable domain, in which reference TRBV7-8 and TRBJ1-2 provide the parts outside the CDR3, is GAGVSQSPRYKVAKRGQDVALRCDPISGHVSLFWYQQALGQGPEFLTYFQNEAQLDKSGLPSDRFFAERPEGSVSTLKIQRTQQEDSAVYLCASSSSGGTGKNYGYTFGSGTRLTVV.

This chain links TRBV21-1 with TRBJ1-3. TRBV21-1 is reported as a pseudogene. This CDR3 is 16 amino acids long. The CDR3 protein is CASSSFPGFSGNTIYF. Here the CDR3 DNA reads TGTGCCAGCAGCAGTTTCCCGGGTTTCTCTGGAAACACCATATATTTT.

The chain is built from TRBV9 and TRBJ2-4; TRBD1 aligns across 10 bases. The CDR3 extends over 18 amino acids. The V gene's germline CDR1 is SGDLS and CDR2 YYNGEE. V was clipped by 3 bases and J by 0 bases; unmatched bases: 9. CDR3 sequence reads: CASSEDRGEVIAKNIQYF. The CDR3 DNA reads TGTGCCAGCAGCGAGGACAGGGGGGAAGTTATAGCCAAAAACATTCAGTACTTC.

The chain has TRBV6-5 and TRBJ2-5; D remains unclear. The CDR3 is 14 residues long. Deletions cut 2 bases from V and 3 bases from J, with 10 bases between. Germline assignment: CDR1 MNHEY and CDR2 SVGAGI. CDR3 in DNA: TGTGCCAGCAGTTACCGTACAGACAAAGAGACCCAGTACTTC. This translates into CASSYRTDKETQYF.

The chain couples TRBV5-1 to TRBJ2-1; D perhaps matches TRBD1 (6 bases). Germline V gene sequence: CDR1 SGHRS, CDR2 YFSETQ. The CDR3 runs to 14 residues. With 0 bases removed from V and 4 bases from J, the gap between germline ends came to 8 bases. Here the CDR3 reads CASSLGQDYNEQFF. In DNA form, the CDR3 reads TGCGCCAGCAGCTTGGGACAGGATTACAATGAGCAGTTCTTC.

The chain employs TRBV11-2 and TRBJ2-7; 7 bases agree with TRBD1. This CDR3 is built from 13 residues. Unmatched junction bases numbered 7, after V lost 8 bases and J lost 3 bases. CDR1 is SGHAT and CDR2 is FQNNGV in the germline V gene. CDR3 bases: TGTGCCAGCTTGGGGCCAGGGGGCTACGAGCAGTACTTC. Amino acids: CASLGPGGYEQYF.

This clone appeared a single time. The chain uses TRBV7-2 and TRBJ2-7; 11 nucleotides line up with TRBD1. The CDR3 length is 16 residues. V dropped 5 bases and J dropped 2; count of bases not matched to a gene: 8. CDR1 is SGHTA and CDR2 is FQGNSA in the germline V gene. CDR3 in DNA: TGTGCCAGCAGCCCGCGCCCGGGACAGGGGGCCTACGAGCAGTACTTC. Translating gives CASSPRPGQGAYEQYF. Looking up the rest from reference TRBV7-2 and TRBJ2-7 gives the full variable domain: GAGVSQSPSNKVTEKGKDVELRCDPISGHTALYWYRQSLGQGLEFLIYFQGNSAPDKSGLPSDRFSAERTGGSVSTLTIQRTQQEDSAVYLCASSPRPGQGAYEQYFGPGTRLTVT.

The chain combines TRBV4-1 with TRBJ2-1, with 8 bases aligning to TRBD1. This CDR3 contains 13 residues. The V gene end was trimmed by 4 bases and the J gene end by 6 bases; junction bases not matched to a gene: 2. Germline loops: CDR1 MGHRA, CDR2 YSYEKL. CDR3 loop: CASSLGQGNEQFF. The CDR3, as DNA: TGCGCCAGCAGCCTAGGACAGGGCAATGAGCAGTTCTTC.

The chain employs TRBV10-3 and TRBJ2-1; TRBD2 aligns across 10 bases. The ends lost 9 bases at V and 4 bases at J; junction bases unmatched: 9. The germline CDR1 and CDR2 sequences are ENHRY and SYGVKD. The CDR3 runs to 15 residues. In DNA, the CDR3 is TGTGCCATGGCTAGCGGGGGCCCCTCTTACAATGAGCAGTTCTTC. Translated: CAMASGGPSYNEQFF.

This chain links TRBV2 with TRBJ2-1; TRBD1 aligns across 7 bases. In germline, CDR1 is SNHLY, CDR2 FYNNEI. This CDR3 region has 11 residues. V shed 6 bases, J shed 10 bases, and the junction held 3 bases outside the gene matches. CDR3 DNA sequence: TGTGCCAGCAGCCTGACAGGGGAGCAGTTCTTC. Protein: CASSLTGEQFF.

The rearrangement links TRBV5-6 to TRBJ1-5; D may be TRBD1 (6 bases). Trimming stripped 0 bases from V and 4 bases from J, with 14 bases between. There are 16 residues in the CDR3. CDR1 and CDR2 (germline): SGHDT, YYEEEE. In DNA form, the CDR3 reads TGTGCCAGCAGCTTGGCCCGGCAGGGGAGAAATCAGCCCCAGCATTTT. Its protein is CASSLARQGRNQPQHF.

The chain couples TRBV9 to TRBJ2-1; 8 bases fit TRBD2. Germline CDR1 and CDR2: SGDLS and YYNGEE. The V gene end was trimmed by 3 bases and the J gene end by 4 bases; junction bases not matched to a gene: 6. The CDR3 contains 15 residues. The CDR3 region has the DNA TGTGCCAGCAGCGACCCGGGGGGGTATTACAATGAGCAGTTCTTC. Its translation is CASSDPGGYYNEQFF.

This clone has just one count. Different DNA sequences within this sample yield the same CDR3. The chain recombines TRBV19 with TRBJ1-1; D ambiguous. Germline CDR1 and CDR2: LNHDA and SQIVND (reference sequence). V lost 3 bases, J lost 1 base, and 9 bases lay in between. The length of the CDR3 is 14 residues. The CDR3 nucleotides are TGTGCCAGTAGTATTGGTACTGAGAACACTGAAGCTTTCTTT. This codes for CASSIGTENTEAFF.

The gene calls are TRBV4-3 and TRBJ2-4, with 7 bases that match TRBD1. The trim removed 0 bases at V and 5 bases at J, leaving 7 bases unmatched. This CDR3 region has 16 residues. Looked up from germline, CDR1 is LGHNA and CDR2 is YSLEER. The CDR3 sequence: CASSQDPPGQQNIQYF. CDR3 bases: TGCGCCAGCAGCCAAGATCCCCCGGGACAGCAAAACATTCAGTACTTC.

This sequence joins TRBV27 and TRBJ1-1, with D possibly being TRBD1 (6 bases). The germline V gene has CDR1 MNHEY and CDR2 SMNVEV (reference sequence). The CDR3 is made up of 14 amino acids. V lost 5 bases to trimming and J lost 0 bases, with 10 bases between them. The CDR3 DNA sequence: TGTGCCAGCAGTGCGGGACATTTGAACACTGAAGCTTTCTTT. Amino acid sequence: CASSAGHLNTEAFF.